The 15 T cell receptor beta chains below all came from one sample that was sequenced in a study of blood T cell repertoires in COVID-19. The data were produced by immunoSEQ multiplex PCR, yet TCRdb's version contains in-frame clones alone and is incomplete. The sample includes some 150,000 clones, 84% seen only once; the top ten take more than 4.5%. Sequences were obtained from PBMCs or T cells enriched from blood (not recorded which). Receptors originate from a woman between 45 and 60 years old who had been exposed to COVID-19.

The chain links TRBV2 to TRBJ2-5; 8 bases align to TRBD1. The CDR3 has 15 residues. In germline, CDR1 is SNHLY, CDR2 FYNNEI. Losses at the gene ends were 3 bases for V and 2 bases for J; bases not matched to a gene: 5. The CDR3 sequence is CASSEWTGPQETQYF. For the CDR3, the DNA is TGTGCCAGCAGTGAGTGGACAGGGCCACAAGAGACCCAGTACTTC. Variable domain in full (rest from reference TRBV2 and TRBJ2-5): EPEVTQTPSHQVTQMGQEVILRCVPISNHLYFYWYRQILGQKVEFLVSFYNNEISEKSEIFDDQFSVERPDGSNFTLKIRSTKLEDSAMYFCASSEWTGPQETQYFGPGTRLLVL.

V usage is TRBV4-1 and J usage is TRBJ2-5; D may be TRBD1 (6 bases). Germline V gene data show CDR1 as MGHRA and CDR2 as YSYEKL. This CDR3 is 15 amino acids long. The ends were cut back, 0 bases at V and 3 bases at J, with 11 bases in the middle. The CDR3 here is CASSQEVTGEETQYF. CDR3 nucleotide sequence: TGCGCCAGCAGCCAAGAGGTGACAGGAGAAGAGACCCAGTACTTC.

The V call is TRBV7-6, the J call TRBJ2-2; no definite D call. The germline V gene has CDR1 SGHVS and CDR2 FNYEAQ. The V end lost 1 base, the J end lost 2 bases, and 8 bases lay between the germline ends. The CDR3 loop spans 15 amino acids. CDR3 nucleotides: TGTGCCAGCAGCTTAGTGGCAGGAAACACCGGGGAGCTGTTTTTT. Its protein product is CASSLVAGNTGELFF.

This chain joins TRBV19 and TRBJ2-3; D perhaps matches TRBD2 (7 bases). The CDR3 loop spans 14 amino acids. Germline values: CDR1 LNHDA, CDR2 SQIVND (reference sequence). Deletions cut 4 bases from V and 1 base from J, with 9 bases between. The CDR3 sequence is CASSRGGGTDTQYF. The CDR3 DNA reads TGTGCCAGTAGTAGGGGGGGCGGCACAGATACGCAGTATTTT.

The rearrangement joins TRBV5-1 to TRBJ1-1; D not certain. There are 14 residues in the CDR3. Trimming left V 6 bases short and J 8 bases short, with 20 bases between. The V gene's germline CDR1 is SGHRS and CDR2 YFSETQ. The CDR3 here is CASTILVGGREAFF. Here the CDR3 DNA reads TGCGCCAGCACAATCCTCGTGGGCGGGCGGGAAGCTTTCTTT.

This rearrangement joins TRBV5-4 to TRBJ2-1; 9 nucleotides align to TRBD1. The CDR3 loop spans 17 amino acids. The J segment lost 9 bases and the V segment lost 0 bases, leaving 13 bases of the junction unmatched. The germline CDR1 and CDR2 sequences are SGHNT and YYREEE (reference sequence). Written as DNA, the CDR3 is TGTGCCAGCAGCTTGGCGGGACAGGGTGAGGACCCCAGTGAGCAGTTCTTC. Translation: CASSLAGQGEDPSEQFF. Full variable domain (outside the CDR3, taken from reference TRBV5-4 and TRBJ2-1): ETGVTQSPTHLIKTRGQQVTLRCSSQSGHNTVSWYQQALGQGPQFIFQYYREEENGRGNFPPRFSGLQFPNYSSELNVNALELDDSALYLCASSLAGQGEDPSEQFFGPGTRLTVL.

The CDR3 DNA is TGCGCCAGCAGTGAGTCCTTCCCGGACTACAGTGAGAACACCATATATTTT. This translates into CASSESFPDYSENTIYF. J is TRBJ1-3 and V is TRBV10-2; D gene ambiguous. Germline V lookup: CDR1 WSHSY, CDR2 SAAADI. V was cut by 0 bases and J by 7 bases, with 19 bases left in between. The CDR3 runs to 17 residues.

The chain joins TRBV15 to TRBJ1-1; D uncertain. Looked up from germline, CDR1 is LNHNV and CDR2 is YYDKDF (reference sequence). V was cut by 1 base and J by 3 bases, with 9 bases left in between. The CDR3 contains 14 residues. CDR3 sequence (DNA): TGTGCCACCAGCAGAGGGCGCGGATACACTGAAGCTTTCTTT. Protein sequence: CATSRGRGYTEAFF.

The chain employs TRBV10-1 and TRBJ1-4; no clear D gene. With 2 bases removed from V and 6 bases from J, the gap between germline ends came to 13 bases. There are 15 residues in the CDR3. Germline CDR1 and CDR2: WNHNN and SYGVQD (reference sequence). The DNA of the CDR3 is TGCGCCAGCAGTGAGAGAACAGTTACAGATGAAAAACTGTTTTTT. Translation gives CASSERTVTDEKLFF.

The rearrangement joins TRBV5-1 to TRBJ2-5; 9 bases are a match to TRBD1. The germline V gene encodes CDR1 SGHRS and CDR2 YFSETQ. CDR3 size: 13 residues. Germline trimming cut 6 bases from V and 2 bases from J; bases unmatched to any gene: 2. The CDR3 nucleotides are TGCGCCAGCACGGGACAGGGTCAAGAGACCCAGTACTTC. It specifies CASTGQGQETQYF.

J is TRBJ1-5 and V is TRBV24-1; D remains unclear. V lost 5 bases to trimming and J lost 0 bases, with 16 bases between them. The germline V gene encodes CDR1 KGHDR and CDR2 SFDVKD. This CDR3 contains 17 residues. The CDR3 DNA sequence: TGTGCCACCAGTGCCCAAGCAGGACTGCATAGCAATCAGCCCCAGCATTTT. This codes for CATSAQAGLHSNQPQHF.

The chain couples TRBV27 to TRBJ2-7, with 8 bases matching TRBD1. Trimming at V came to 5 bases and at J to 5 bases, leaving 8 bases not matched to a gene. The CDR3 sequence is 14 residues long. The germline gives CDR1 MNHEY, CDR2 SMNVEV (reference sequence). CDR3 in DNA: TGTGCCAGCAGTCCGCGGACAGGGCGAAACGAGCAGTACTTC. Its translation: CASSPRTGRNEQYF.

V and J are TRBV14 and TRBJ2-7, with TRBD2 identical over 8 bases. The CDR3 has 11 residues. The V gene's germline CDR1 is SGHDN and CDR2 FVKESK. V lost 11 bases, J lost 4 bases, and 4 bases stayed unmatched. The CDR3, as DNA: TGTGCCTCGGGGGGGCTGTACGAGCAGTACTTC. Protein product: CASGGLYEQYF.

The chain couples TRBV5-1 to TRBJ2-7; D perhaps matches TRBD2 (5 bases). This CDR3 is built from 13 residues. Trimming stripped 0 bases from V and 7 bases from J, with 11 bases between. Germline V CDR1 and CDR2: SGHRS, YFSETQ. CDR3 sequence reads: CASSLAPTTEQYF. CDR3 coding DNA: TGCGCCAGCAGCTTGGCCCCGACTACGGAGCAGTACTTC.

This sequence joins TRBV3-1 (or the pseudogene TRBV3-2) and TRBJ1-6; the match to TRBD1 covers 7 bases. Germline assignment: CDR1 LGHDT and CDR2 YNNKEL (reference sequence). The CDR3 runs to 14 residues. V lost 4 bases, J lost 7 bases, and 4 bases stayed unmatched. DNA of the CDR3: TGTGCCAGCAGCCCGGGACAGTTCAATTCACCCCTCCACTTT. Protein sequence: CASSPGQFNSPLHF.